This paragraph reports one TCR beta chain. What it binds is not known. This specimen comes from a study of T cell responses to AZD1222 COVID-19 vaccine. General study points: White British ancestry dominated among donors, who included more females, and clonal diversity was possibly underestimated. Nearly half of spike-specific TCRs reportedly target unmutated variant regions. When two AZD1222 doses had been given, Spike-specific TCR breadth and depth rose.

The V end was cut by 5 bases, the J end by 0 bases, with 13 bases between. CDR1 is SEHNR and CDR2 is FQNEAQ in the germline V gene (reference sequence). CDR3 length: 15 residues. Assay: immunoSEQ multiplex PCR; the TCRdb copy retains only in-frame clones and omits some. The sample includes 150,000 or so clones, more than 70% of them seen just once. The chain links TRBV7-9 to TRBJ1-1, with D possibly being TRBD1 (6 bases). The material sequenced was peripheral blood, taken on day 0 of AZD1222 vaccination. The sequence was obtained from an adult in good health. CDR3 protein: CASSLDRWMNTEAFF. In DNA form, the CDR3 reads TGTGCCAGCAGCCTCGACAGGTGGATGAACACTGAAGCTTTCTTT.